This TCR beta chain was sequenced during a study of T-cell memory formation after mild COVID-19. Each CDR3 protein is one row after TCRdb ran MiXCR on the 5' RACE reads. This sample yields roughly 120,000 distinct CDR3 sequences, of which about a fifth are seen a single time; roughly 40% belongs to the top ten. The ends were cut back, 2 bases at V and 4 bases at J, with 12 bases in the middle. The CDR3 loop spans 14 amino acids. CDR1 and CDR2 (germline): MNHEY, SVGEGT. Findings of the study overall: Pre-infection memory harbored some responding clones, suggesting cross-reactive memory joined. Clones that got smaller from day 15 to 85 had even CD4/CD8, while clones growing later tipped toward CD4+. Whether day 37 second-wave clones are SARS-CoV-2-specific was not confirmed.

This clonotype was counted a few times. Its antigen is not known. The sample comprised PBMCs or a T cell subset sorted from them (not recorded which). This receptor was identified in a man aged 18-30 years who had mild COVID-19 (a few samples of this study predate the infection). Cell type and time point are not known. The chain uses TRBV6-2 or TRBV6-3 and TRBJ2-7; D gene ambiguous. The CDR3 spells CASSYPGRNYEQYF. The CDR3 DNA follows: TGTGCCAGCAGTTACCCCGGCAGAAATTACGAGCAGTACTTC.